This TCR beta chain was found in a study of T-cell memory formation after mild COVID-19. TCRdb independently ran MiXCR on the 5' RACE reads; one entry per CDR3 protein. The table shows roughly 200,000 distinct CDR3 sequences, with 20% to 25% occurring only once. This clonotype has more than one count but fewer than ten. V dropped 2 bases and J dropped 9 bases, with 10 bases sitting between them. Germline CDR1 and CDR2: KGHDR and SFDVKD. This CDR3 has 12 amino acids. The origin of this receptor is an adult woman who had mild COVID-19 (a few samples of this study predate the infection). Cell type and time point are not known. The rearrangement uses TRBV24-1 and TRBJ2-7; no clear D. The specimen sequenced was PBMCs or a T cell subset sorted from them (not recorded which). The CDR3, as DNA: TGTGCCACCAGTGATTCACTTCGCCGGCAGTACTTC. Translation: CATSDSLRRQYF.